The clone carrying this T cell receptor (beta chain) was seen just once. The antigen remains undetermined. This entry belongs to a study of shared clonotypes between healthy human individuals. Study-level results: Generation probability values for non-shared clonotypes were lower than those for clonotypes shared by all four donors.

Assay used: immunoSEQ multiplex PCR; TCRdb lists only in-frame clones, some missing. The sample shows about 2.3 million clones, roughly 90% of them seen only once. Trimming removed 3 bases from V and 9 bases from J, with 15 bases in between. The CDR3 is made up of 14 amino acids. Germline loops: CDR1 SGHTA, CDR2 FQGTGA. The sequenced sample consisted of naive CD4+ T cells from PBMCs. Subset noted: CD45RA+ positively selected. The chain couples TRBV7-3 to TRBJ2-1; D possibly matches TRBD1 or TRBD2 (6 bases each). This sequence was found in a man aged 18 to 30 in good health. Some clones in this sample may be carry-over from other donors' samples. The CDR3: CASSLAGHNIEQFF. DNA of the CDR3: TGTGCCAGCAGCTTGGCGGGACACAATATTGAGCAGTTCTTC.